This TCR beta chain was sequenced during a study of T cell changes during pregnancy in multiple sclerosis. Clones were read by immunoSEQ multiplex PCR, and TCRdb kept only the in-frame ones, dropping some. The sample includes about 56,000 clones, about nine tenths of them seen just once. Looked up from germline, CDR1 is SGHTA and CDR2 is FQGNSA. V was clipped by 7 bases and J by 6 bases; unmatched bases: 15. The CDR3 consists of 16 residues. The sequencing here drew on CD4+ T cells from peripheral blood mononuclear cells, taken in the third trimester of pregnancy. This chain connects TRBV7-2 to TRBJ2-3; TRBD1 agrees at 8 bases. The clonotype was recovered from a female donor with multiple sclerosis, enrolled in a pregnancy study. The DNA of the CDR3 is TGTGCCAGCATAACTGGTAGCAGGGGGCGATTGGATACGCAGTATTTT. It codes for CASITGSRGRLDTQYF.